This T cell receptor (beta chain) was captured by sequencing in a study of response to subunit inactivated influenza vaccine. Via MiXCR, TCRdb re-called the RT-PCR reads, giving one row per CDR3 protein. The sample carries over 400,000 distinct CDR3 sequences, roughly 9.8% recorded once. The CDR3 covers 15 residues. Germline V gene lookup returns CDR1 LGHNA and CDR2 YNFKEQ. J lost 4 bases, V lost 4 bases, and 7 bases had no gene match. Findings of the study overall: It was suggested by the authors that few new T cells are recruited by each seasonal influenza vaccination.

This clonotype was detected many times. What it binds is not known. The specimen comprised PBMCs from blood, sampled more than 35 days after vaccination. The chain couples TRBV4-2 to TRBJ2-1; 7 bases match TRBD2. This sequence was found in a man aged 50-59 years who received an inactivated influenza vaccine. The CDR3 spells CASSPERGLYNEQFF. Here the CDR3 DNA reads TGTGCCAGCAGCCCCGAGCGGGGACTATACAATGAGCAGTTCTTC.